This T cell receptor beta chain was sequenced during a study of regulatory T cells in long-lasting Graves disease. A word on this clonotype: A much more abundant neighbour one base away suggests this may be a read error.

The CDR3 runs to 15 residues. Germline V lookup: CDR1 MDHEN, CDR2 SYDVKM. J gave up 4 bases and V 4 bases, and 5 bases lay outside the gene matches. In building TCR beta libraries, iRepertoire HTBI primers were used together with Arm-PCR of CDR3 regions. Via MiXCR, TCRdb re-called the multiplex PCR reads, giving one row per CDR3 protein. The table shows a few hundred thousand distinct CDR3 sequences, with roughly 19% occurring only once. Specified time point: newly diagnosed GD, antithyroid drugs for less than 3 months. PBMC-derived RNA was used for the TCR library. The same data also went into a second study, on T cells in Graves' hyperthyroidism and ophthalmopathy.

The specimen comprised peripheral blood mononuclear cells (PBMCs), sampled at new diagnosis, from a patient treated with antithyroid drugs. This chain joins TRBV28 and TRBJ2-1, with 9 bases aligning to TRBD1. This sequence originates from a woman under 40 with Graves disease. CDR3 nucleotide sequence: TGTGCCAGCAGTTCCTACAGGGGGCGGTACAATGAGCAGTTCTTC. Translated: CASSSYRGRYNEQFF.